Below, 21 T cell receptor delta chains from the same sample are listed, as sequenced in a study of intestinal T cells in coeliac disease. Using around 150 ng of biopsy DNA, TRD was amplified in bulk with BIOMED-2 primers. TCRdb re-analyzed the multiplex PCR reads via CATT. This table has approximately 1,500 delta-chain clones, roughly two thirds appearing once. Fewer than 11 formalin-fixed paraffin-embedded scrolls, each 5 µm thick, supplied each case's genomic DNA. Material: a duodenal biopsy. The receptors here all came from a human donor with celiac disease.

This clone has more than one count but fewer than ten. This likely came from a read error, as a far larger clone is one base away. Other DNA variants within this sample encode the same CDR3. The chain is built from TRDV1 and TRDJ1; 8 nucleotides agree with TRDD3. Germline V CDR1 and CDR2: TSWWSYY, QGS. V was clipped by 1 base and J by 2 bases; unmatched bases: 27. There are 23 residues in the CDR3. The CDR3 reads CALGERGYGGGWGILLMTDKLIF. The CDR3 DNA reads as TGTGCTCTTGGGGAACGGGGATATGGAGGAGGGTGGGGGATCCTGCTTATGACCGATAAACTCATCTTT.

This clone showed up just once. A far larger clone is just one base off, so this is likely a read error. This chain links TRDV1 with TRDJ1, with 8 bases identical to TRDD3. Germline values: CDR1 TSWWSYY, CDR2 QGS. Trimming removed 1 base from V and 2 bases from J; junction bases left unmatched: 15. The CDR3 covers 19 residues. The chain's CDR3 is CALGEHLTLGDAPTDKLIF. The CDR3 DNA follows: TGTGCTCTTGGGGAACATCTCACCCTGGGGGACGCTCCTACCGATAAACTCATCTTT.

This clone was observed a few times. A much larger clonotype is one base distant, so this may be a read error. The sample holds other DNA sequences that translate to the same CDR3. The chain has TRDV1 and TRDJ1; TRDD3 matches 8 bases. Germline assignment: CDR1 TSWWSYY and CDR2 QGS. The CDR3 is 19 residues long. This CDR3 reads CALGELLSISTGDTGGLIF. The CDR3 nucleotides are TGTGCTCTTGGAGAACTCCTATCTATCTCCACAGGGGATACAGGGGGTCTCATCTTT.

This clone turned up a few times. A read error likely explains this, since a far larger clone differs by one base. V and J are TRDV2 and TRDJ1, with 12 bases matching TRDD3. The CDR3 sequence is 22 residues long. Germline CDR1 is GEAIGNYY and CDR2 is EKD. Unmatched junction bases numbered 23, after V lost 3 bases and J lost 1 base. The CDR3 DNA is TGTGCCTGTGACGCCGAAGGCGGGTACTGGGGGATACTAAGGGCGTGCACCGATAAACTCATCTTT. Encoded protein: CACDAEGGYWGILRACTDKLIF.

This clone is judged large. Other DNA sequences from this sample encode an identical CDR3 as well. V usage is TRDV1 and J usage is TRDJ1; perhaps TRDD2 as D (6 bases). CDR1 and CDR2 (germline): TSWWSYY, QGS. CDR3 size: 19 residues. V was trimmed by 4 bases and J by 1 base, leaving 25 bases between them. CDR3 region: CALGGGSYLKTRFTDKLIF. The CDR3 DNA follows: TGTGCTCTTGGGGGAGGTTCCTATCTCAAAACGCGTTTCACCGATAAACTCATCTTT.

This chain connects TRDV1 to TRDJ1; 7 positions agree with TRDD3. V was pared by 4 bases and J by 10 bases, with 12 bases of the junction left unmatched. The CDR3 runs 14 residues. Per germline, CDR1 TSWWSYY and CDR2 QGS. CDR3 loop: CALGGWGTTGGLIF. The CDR3 DNA reads TGTGCTCTTGGGGGGTGGGGGACAACCGGGGGACTCATCTTT.

Judged by abundance, this clone is medium-sized. This sequence joins TRDV3 and TRDJ1; 8 nucleotides line up with TRDD2. Germline CDR1 reads TVYSNPD; CDR2 reads GDNSRS (reference sequence). V was pared by 3 bases and J by 3 bases, with 21 bases of the junction left unmatched. The CDR3 length is 18 residues. The CDR3 reads CALGGFLRLHLPPDKLIF. CDR3 coding DNA: TGTGCCTTGGGAGGCTTCCTACGACTACACCTCCCACCCGATAAACTCATCTTT.

On this clone: The likely explanation is a read error, given a far larger clone one base away. At the DNA level, this CDR3 is encoded by other sequences in the same sample as well. The gene calls are TRDV1 and TRDJ1; a possible D gene is TRDD2 (6 bases). Per the germline V gene, CDR1 is TSWWSYY and CDR2 is QGS. The CDR3 consists of 17 residues. This CDR3 reads CALGESFPTWETDKLIF. The CDR3 DNA reads as TGTGCTCTTGGGGAGTCCTTCCCGACTTGGGAGACCGATAAACTCATTTTT.

Within the sample, this clone is large. Other nucleotide sequences from this sample produce the same CDR3. The CDR3 DNA reads as TGTGCTCTTGGGACTTCCTACGGTACTGGGGGGATGAGGGCCGATAAACTCATCTTT. As protein: CALGTSYGTGGMRADKLIF. J is TRDJ1 and V is TRDV1, with D possibly called TRDD2 or TRDD3 (8 bases each). The CDR3 has 19 residues. V was shortened by 5 bases and J by 3 bases, with 28 bases between the two germline ends. Germline V lookup: CDR1 TSWWSYY, CDR2 QGS.

By share, this clone ranks as large. Distinct nucleotide sequences in the sample also encode this CDR3. V gene TRDV1 combines with J gene TRDJ1, with D possibly matching TRDD2 (5 bases). Trimming removed 0 bases from V and 6 bases from J, with 20 bases in between. The germline gives CDR1 TSWWSYY, CDR2 QGS. This CDR3 contains 17 residues. CDR3 amino acids: CALGELMAGFLRNKLIF. The CDR3 coding sequence is TGTGCTCTTGGGGAACTGATGGCTGGATTCCTGCGGAATAAACTCATCTTT.

A word on this clone: Since a far larger clone is one base different, this is likely a read error. This sequence joins TRDV1 and TRDJ1, with TRDD3 matching over 9 bases. The germline V gene has CDR1 TSWWSYY and CDR2 QGS. CDR3 length: 19 residues. The V and J ends lost 0 bases and 9 bases, in that order; junction bases with no gene match: 20. The CDR3 DNA follows: TGTGCTCTTGGGGAACTAGGCTCTCCGGGGGATACAACCGCTGGTGAACTCATCTTT. This codes for CALGELGSPGDTTAGELIF.

Concerning this clone itself: One base separates it from a far larger clone, so it is likely a read error. No DNA is shown, since the ends of the CDR3 on it are uncertain; the CDR3 is the one TCRdb lists. The V call is TRAV29/DV5, the J call TRDJ1; the D call of TRDD3 is as the table states it, not checked on the DNA. The CDR3 is made up of 26 amino acids, end residues included. Germline loops: CDR1 NSMFDY, CDR2 ISSIKDK. Here the CDR3 reads CSVLLCSSTQPTSFLSSGAYTDNLIF.

Worth noting for this clone: Since a far larger clone is one base different, this is likely a read error. This sample includes further DNA sequences coding for the same CDR3. The chain links TRDV1 to TRDJ1; D may be TRDD2 or TRDD3 (9 bases each). The V gene's germline CDR1 is TSWWSYY and CDR2 QGS. This CDR3 has 25 residues. This CDR3 reads CALGARAFLRLGDKGGRGYTDKLIF. DNA of the CDR3: TGTGCTCTTGGGGCACGGGCCTTCCTACGTTTGGGGGATAAAGGGGGTAGGGGGTACACCGACAAACTCATCTTT.

This clone was counted a single time. One base separates it from a far larger clone, so it is likely a read error. The J gene is TRDJ1, the V gene TRDV1; TRDD3 aligns across 11 bases. CDR3 length: 20 residues. Germline loops: CDR1 TSWWSYY, CDR2 QGS. CDR3 region: CALGEFLDRFWGIHSDKPIF. The CDR3 coding sequence is TGTGCTCTTGGGGAATTCCTAGACCGTTTCTGGGGGATACATTCCGATAAACCCATCTTT.

This rearrangement joins TRDV2 to TRDJ1; 11 bases align to TRDD3. The germline V gene encodes CDR1 GEAIGNYY and CDR2 EKD. V lost 4 bases, J lost 0 bases, and 18 bases stayed unmatched. CDR3 length: 20 amino acids. The CDR3 here is CACERGRTGGYWSYTDKLIF. For the CDR3, the DNA is TGTGCCTGTGAAAGGGGACGTACTGGGGGATATTGGTCGTACACCGATAAACTCATCTTT.

This chain links TRDV1 with TRDJ1; TRDD3 agrees at 9 bases. Germline assignment: CDR1 TSWWSYY and CDR2 QGS. The CDR3 length is 18 residues. Unmatched junction bases numbered 16, after V lost 8 bases and J lost 0 bases. The CDR3 spells CALLPPVLGDPYTDKLIF. The CDR3 region has the DNA TGTGCTCTTCTGCCCCCGGTACTGGGGGACCCGTACACCGATAAACTCATCTTT.

The rearrangement joins TRDV1 to TRDJ1; D possibly matches TRDD2 or TRDD3 (9 bases each). Trimming stripped 3 bases from V and 11 bases from J, with 52 bases between. This CDR3 spans 25 amino acids. Germline values: CDR1 TSWWSYY, CDR2 QGS. The CDR3 DNA is TGTGCTCTTGGGGATAGTACGAACGGACCTTCCTACGTATGGTGGGGGATAAATTTTGAATGGGGCCTCATCTTT. It translates to CALGDSTNGPSYVWWGINFEWGLIF.

In the case of this clone: This likely stems from a read error, as it lies one base from a far larger clone. The chain employs TRDV1 and TRDJ1; D may be TRDD3 (7 bases). The J call is doubtful: the DNA matches TRDJ2 better. This CDR3 region has 19 residues. Germline V gives CDR1 TSWWSYY, CDR2 QGS. The CDR3 reads CALGELSYPRWGTPDKLFF. The CDR3 region has the DNA TGTGCTCTTGGGGAACTGTCCTACCCCCGGTGGGGGACCCCCGATAAACTCTTCTTT.

V and J are TRDV1 and TRDJ1, with 9 bases identical to TRDD2. Germline CDR1 is TSWWSYY and CDR2 is QGS. This CDR3 contains 24 residues. The junction had 29 bases not matched to a gene; V was cut back by 2 bases and J by 1 base. As DNA, the CDR3 is TGTGCTCTTGGGGAAGGGCCCTTCCTACGGGGGGTGTACTGGGGCCCTCACGGCACCGATAAACTCATCTTT. It specifies CALGEGPFLRGVYWGPHGTDKLIF.

V is TRDV1 and J is TRDJ1, with 12 positions matching TRDD3. Germline V lookup: CDR1 TSWWSYY, CDR2 QGS. The CDR3 length is 22 residues. After removal of 1 base from V and 3 bases from J, the junction contained 21 bases not matched to a gene. CDR3 bases: TGTGCTCTTGGGGAACAAGTTCCCAGCTCCCGTACTGGGGGATACCGCGCCGATAAACTCATCTTT. Translated, it gives CALGEQVPSSRTGGYRADKLIF.

Worth noting for this clone: This is likely an artifact of a read error, given a far larger clone one base away. This chain uses TRDV1 with TRDJ1; 11 bases agree with TRDD3. Germline V gene data show CDR1 as TSWWSYY and CDR2 as QGS. Trimming took 2 bases from V and 11 from J; bases not matched to a gene: 37. The CDR3 spans 24 residues. Here the CDR3 reads CALGEGPFLRGVYWGINFELGLIF. CDR3 bases: TGTGCTCTTGGGGAAGGGCCCTTCCTACGGGGGGTGTACTGGGGGATAAATTTTGAATTGGGCCTCATCTTT.